Sequencing of this TCR beta chain was carried out in a study of response to subunit inactivated influenza vaccine (dated by TCRdb to the late 2010s). At the level of the whole study: The study used deep quantitative T cell receptor repertoire profiling to track responses to a trivalent subunit inactivated influenza vaccine. Beyond this particular receptor, the publication reports: According to the authors, only a limited number of new T cells may be recruited by each seasonal influenza vaccination.

With regard to this clonotype: Its specific antigen is unknown. Base qualities are not recorded, but no much larger clone differs from it by a single base.

Library creation used RT-PCR. TCRdb names Illumina HiSeq 2500 as the instrument used. The public reads were reanalyzed by TCRdb: fastp trimming at Q25, MiXCR alignment, in-frame beta chains only. A single entry per CDR3 protein holds the most common genes and DNA from its merged rows. The table for this sample lists around 540,000 distinct CDR3 sequences; approximately 10% of them were counted only once. Roughly a tenth of the sample comes from the top ten. The germline ends are 10 bases apart after V is trimmed by 1 base and J by 3 bases. CDR1 and CDR2, per the germline V gene (reference sequence), are GTSNPN and SVGIG. Measured from the cysteine to the phenylalanine, the CDR3 is 14 residues long. CDR3 DNA only is kept here, 42 bases in frame from base 1.

The receptor chain draws on TRBV30 and TRBJ1-5, with an unclear D gene assignment. The receptor was isolated from a man between 50 and 59 years old who received an inactivated influenza vaccine. Donor details come from another sample of the same person, matched by shared clones. This material consisted of PBMCs from blood, taken on the day of vaccination. The CDR3 amino acid sequence is: CAWSEGNPNQPQHF. In nucleotides, the sequence is TGTGCCTGGAGTGAGGGAAACCCCAATCAGCCCCAGCATTTT.